This record concerns one T cell receptor beta chain sequence. As yet, its antigen is unknown. PCR involved 60 Vbeta and 13 Jbeta primers. In the original processing: The count from a later analysis was tens of millions of unique TCR beta chains, some 12 million of them shared. TCRdb's table, derived via immunoSEQ multiplex PCR, lists solely in-frame clones and lacks some. The D gene and trimming were derived from the DNA, and the V and J assignments and clone size from that table. This sample has fewer than 200,000 clones; roughly an eighth occur once, and the top ten carry 7.5% to 10%. These data originate in a study of cytomegalovirus exposure and HLA in healthy donors. CDR3 length: 15 amino acids. The germline gives CDR1 SGHRS, CDR2 YFSETQ. J was trimmed by 1 base and V by 4 bases; bases with no gene match: 2. The study's findings and limits: Overall, approximately 180 TCR beta chains were annotated as cytomegalovirus-associated. It has been reported that TCR beta sequences accurately predicted the HLA-A and HLA-B alleles of most subjects.

Material: PBMCs. The receptor comes from a man aged 45-60 years in good health and CMV-seropositive. This chain uses TRBV5-1 with TRBJ2-6, with TRBD1 matching 7 bases. CDR3 residues: CASSMGQSGANVLTF. The CDR3 coding sequence is TGCGCCAGCAGCATGGGACAGTCTGGGGCCAACGTCCTGACTTTC.